Following are 13 T cell receptor beta chains from one sample sequenced in a study of blood T cell repertoires in COVID-19. TCRdb's copy holds only in-frame clones and misses some; the assay was immunoSEQ multiplex PCR. This sample has 330,000 or so clones, with roughly nine tenths found just once. The sequenced material came from PBMCs or T cells enriched from blood (not recorded which). The receptor source for this set is a woman in her twenties or thirties who had recovered from COVID-19.

This clone turned up a few times. The CDR3, as DNA: TGTGCCAGCAGATGGGACTCCAGAAGCTCAGATACGCAGTATTTT. Translation gives CASRWDSRSSDTQYF. J is TRBJ2-3 and V is TRBV27; D is perhaps TRBD2 (6 bases). CDR3 length: 15 amino acids. Trimming took 6 bases from V and 4 from J, leaving 17 bases between them. Germline CDR1 and CDR2: MNHEY and SMNVEV (reference sequence).

CDR3 DNA sequence: TGTGCCAGCAGTTTGAACAGGGTAAAGGACACCGGGGAGCTGTTTTTT. Protein sequence: CASSLNRVKDTGELFF. The genes are TRBV28 and TRBJ2-2; weak D call: TRBD1 (6 bases). Deletions cut 3 bases from V and 3 bases from J, with 14 bases between. The CDR3 runs to 16 residues. The germline gives CDR1 MDHEN, CDR2 SYDVKM.

This clone was detected a few times. The chain recombines TRBV2 with TRBJ1-2; tentatively, D is TRBD1 (5 bases). V lost 2 bases to trimming and J lost 6 bases, with 10 bases between them. In germline, CDR1 is SNHLY, CDR2 FYNNEI. This CDR3 is 13 amino acids long. The CDR3 sequence is CASSERLGHGYTF. The CDR3 DNA is TGTGCCAGCAGTGAAAGATTGGGGCATGGCTACACCTTC. The complete variable domain, with remaining parts taken from reference TRBV2 and TRBJ1-2, reads EPEVTQTPSHQVTQMGQEVILRCVPISNHLYFYWYRQILGQKVEFLVSFYNNEISEKSEIFDDQFSVERPDGSNFTLKIRSTKLEDSAMYFCASSERLGHGYTFGSGTRLTVV.

This chain links TRBV3-1 (or the pseudogene TRBV3-2) with TRBJ1-4; D is possibly TRBD1 (5 bases). V shed 1 base and J shed 8 bases, with 11 bases lying between them. CDR1 is LGHDT, CDR2 YNNKEL, per germline (reference sequence). The CDR3 sequence is 14 residues long. CDR3 in amino acids: CASSQAGGVEKLFF. The DNA of the CDR3 is TGTGCCAGCAGCCAAGCCGGGGGAGTCGAAAAACTGTTTTTT.

The V call is TRBV2, the J call TRBJ2-3; 14 nucleotides match TRBD2. CDR3 size: 16 residues. V lost 6 bases and J lost 6; bases outside the gene matches: 8. From germline, CDR1 is SNHLY and CDR2 FYNNEI. The CDR3 DNA sequence: TGTGCCAGCAGGATCGGACTAGCGGGGGGTTTGGATACGCAGTATTTT. Protein product: CASRIGLAGGLDTQYF.

This chain connects TRBV28 to TRBJ1-2; 10 bases match TRBD1. CDR1 and CDR2 from the germline V gene are MDHEN and SYDVKM. There are 15 residues in the CDR3. The J segment lost 6 bases and the V segment lost 2 bases, leaving 6 bases of the junction unmatched. CDR3 nucleotides: TGTGCCAGCAGTTTAGTGGGACAGGGGATGGATGGCTACACCTTC. Translation: CASSLVGQGMDGYTF.

The genes are TRBV7-8 and TRBJ2-7, with TRBD1 matching over 7 bases. The CDR3 is 15 residues long. Germline V gene lookup returns CDR1 SGHVS and CDR2 FQNEAQ. Trimming cost V 0 bases and J 5 bases; bases outside gene matches: 7. The CDR3 here is CASSLAFQGDNEQYF. The CDR3 region has the DNA TGTGCCAGCAGCTTAGCGTTTCAGGGGGACAACGAGCAGTACTTC. Full variable domain (rest looked up from reference TRBV7-8 and TRBJ2-7): GAGVSQSPRYKVAKRGQDVALRCDPISGHVSLFWYQQALGQGPEFLTYFQNEAQLDKSGLPSDRFFAERPEGSVSTLKIQRTQQEDSAVYLCASSLAFQGDNEQYFGPGTRLTVT.

The V gene is TRBV18, the J gene TRBJ1-4; no clear D. The CDR3 has 15 residues. Trimming took 0 bases from V and 8 from J, leaving 13 bases between them. Germline lookup yields CDR1 KGHSH and CDR2 LQKENI. This chain's CDR3 is CASSPPETHGEKLFF. In DNA, the CDR3 is TGTGCCAGCTCACCACCGGAGACCCATGGGGAAAAACTGTTTTTT.

The rearrangement uses TRBV28 and TRBJ1-5; 7 nucleotides agree with TRBD1. Per the germline V gene, CDR1 is MDHEN and CDR2 is SYDVKM. The CDR3 has 15 residues. Unmatched junction bases numbered 4, after V lost 2 bases and J lost 3 bases. Here the CDR3 reads CASSLTGVDNQPQHF. CDR3 nucleotides: TGTGCCAGCAGTTTAACAGGGGTTGACAATCAGCCCCAGCATTTT.

The chain is built from TRBV29-1 and TRBJ2-2; the match to TRBD2 covers 8 bases. CDR3 length: 15 residues. The V segment lost 0 bases and the J segment 5 bases; nucleotides outside the gene matches: 5. The germline gives CDR1 SQVTM, CDR2 ANQGSEA. DNA for the CDR3: TGCAGCGTTGAAGACGGGAGGGCCGGGACCGGGGAGCTGTTTTTT. As protein: CSVEDGRAGTGELFF.

This chain uses TRBV5-1 with TRBJ2-1, with 8 bases identical to TRBD2. From germline, CDR1 is SGHRS and CDR2 YFSETQ. This CDR3 is 15 amino acids long. J gave up 1 base and V 3 bases, and 3 bases lay outside the gene matches. CDR3 amino acids: CASSSTSGSYNEQFF. The CDR3 coding sequence is TGCGCCAGCAGCTCAACTAGCGGATCCTACAATGAGCAGTTCTTC.

The V call is TRBV14, the J call TRBJ1-1, with a tentative D call TRBD1 (6 bases). This CDR3 spans 14 amino acids. With 4 bases removed from V and 1 base from J, the gap between germline ends came to 10 bases. Germline CDR1 reads SGHDN; CDR2 reads FVKESK. Here the CDR3 DNA reads TGTGCCAGCAGCCCCAGGGGATCGAACACTGAAGCTTTCTTT. Its protein product is CASSPRGSNTEAFF.

The chain uses TRBV5-6 and TRBJ2-3; 9 bases match TRBD1. The CDR3 is made up of 15 amino acids. Germline CDR1 and CDR2: SGHDT and YYEEEE. V shed 3 bases, J shed 3 bases, and the junction held 5 bases outside the gene matches. The CDR3 reads CASSSGTGITDTQYF. The CDR3 nucleotides read TGTGCCAGCAGCTCCGGGACAGGGATAACAGATACGCAGTATTTT.